A selection of T cell receptor beta chains follows, all from one sample in a study of blood T cells in healthy people across ages. TCRdb redid the calling of the 5' RACE reads with MiXCR, one entry per CDR3 protein. The table records 550,000 to 700,000 distinct CDR3 sequences, roughly a quarter of them present only once. The material sequenced was blood. The receptors originated from a woman in her seventies in good health. The CDR3 runs from the conserved cysteine through the conserved F or W. The D gene is left open where the match is weak. Not all rows give a size; the values are once, few, many and, for expanded clones, a class.

>-|-|TRBJ1-1|TRBV15
CATSRERNTEAFF
TGTGCCACCAGCAGAGAGAGGAACACTGAAGCTTTCTTT
>TRBD2|few|TRBJ2-2|TRBV4-2
CASSQRTSGGLGTGELFF
TGTGCCAGCAGCCAGCGGACTAGCGGGGGGTTGGGTACCGGGGAGCTGTTTTTT
>-|-|TRBJ2-1|TRBV20-1
CSARDSVSSYNEQFF
TGCAGTGCTAGAGACAGCGTAAGCTCCTACAATGAGCAGTTCTTC
>TRBD2|once|TRBJ2-4|TRBV20-1
CSAGAGGPSDIQYF
TGCAGTGCTGGAGCGGGGGGGCCTTCGGACATTCAGTACTTC
>TRBD1|-|TRBJ1-5|TRBV6-5
CAAQGGWNQPQHF
TGTGCCGCCCAGGGGGGGTGGAATCAGCCCCAGCATTTT
>TRBD1|few|TRBJ1-1|TRBV4-2
CASSRGTGNTGASF
TGTGCCAGCAGCCGCGGGACAGGGAACACTGGAGCTTCCTTT
>-|-|TRBJ1-4|TRBV19
CASSSTPGVGNEKLFF
TGTGCCAGTAGCTCTACGCCAGGGGTCGGAAATGAAAAACTGTTTTTT
>-|few|TRBJ2-7|TRBV12-5
CASGPGTPSSYEQYF
TGTGCTAGTGGCCCCGGGACCCCAAGCTCCTACGAGCAGTACTTC
>-|many|TRBJ2-5|TRBV11-2
CASSLFQTQYF
TGTGCCAGCAGCTTATTCCAGACCCAGTACTTC
>-|-|TRBJ1-6|TRBV6-1
CASSATESNNSPLHF
TGTGCCAGCAGTGCTACAGAATCAAATAATTCACCCCTCCACTTT
>-|-|TRBJ2-5|TRBV7-7
CASSFLEGMGQETQYF
TGTGCTAGCAGCTTCCTCGAAGGGATGGGCCAAGAGACCCAGTACTTC
>TRBD1|-|TRBJ1-2|TRBV6-6
CASILDRVVYGYTF
TGTGCCAGCATTCTAGACAGGGTGGTCTATGGCTACACCTTC
>TRBD1|-|TRBJ1-1|TRBV2
CASSDATGSTTNTEAFF
TGTGCCAGCAGTGACGCGACAGGGTCAACTACTAACACTGAAGCTTTCTTT
>-|few|TRBJ2-5|TRBV15
CATSRGTETQYF
TGTGCCACCAGCAGAGGGACAGAGACCCAGTACTTC
>-|-|TRBJ2-1|TRBV5-6
CASSLVLGPNEQFF
TGTGCCAGCAGCTTGGTATTGGGGCCCAATGAGCAGTTCTTC
>-|few|TRBJ2-5|TRBV5-1
CASSLLANSQETQYF
TGCGCCAGCAGCTTGTTGGCGAACTCACAAGAGACCCAGTACTTC
>-|-|TRBJ2-5|TRBV5-1
CSSSLVEETQYF
TGCTCCAGCAGCTTGGTGGAAGAGACCCAGTACTTC